This is a list of T cell receptor beta chains from one sample in a study of OX40 agonist ivuxolimab in advanced cancers. The protocol was immunoSEQ multiplex PCR, while the TCRdb copy is restricted to in-frame clones and leaves out a portion. The sample includes over 75,000 clones, over 75% of them seen just once. The sequenced sample was CD4+ or CD8+ T cells sorted from blood, obtained in a trial of the OX40 agonist ivuxolimab. The receptors here all came from an adult with an advanced solid tumor such as melanoma, head and neck, liver or kidney cancer. Each CDR3 is given with its conserved first and last residue. The D gene is left open where the match is weak. Clone size is not always given. Where it is, it says once, few, many or a class for expanded clones.

CDR3 DNA: TGTGCCTGGAGTCGAGCGGGAGATCGGGACGAGCAGTACTTC
CDR3 protein: CAWSRAGDRDEQYF
J gene: TRBJ2-7
clone size: NA
V gene: TRBV30
D gene: TRBD2

CDR3 DNA: TGCGCCAGCAGTGAGTCGGGGGTGGGATATGGCTACACCTTC
CDR3 protein: CASSESGVGYGYTF
J gene: TRBJ1-2
clone size: NA
V gene: TRBV10-2
D gene: NA

CDR3 DNA: TGTGCCAGCAGCGATAGATCACAGGGGGGTTTATCGCTCTCTGGAAACACCATATATTTT
CDR3 protein: CASSDRSQGGLSLSGNTIYF
J gene: TRBJ1-3
clone size: NA
V gene: TRBV9
D gene: TRBD1

CDR3 DNA: TGTGCCAGCAGTGATGCATGGGACCAAGAGACCCAGTACTTC
CDR3 protein: CASSDAWDQETQYF
J gene: TRBJ2-5
clone size: NA
V gene: TRBV6-1
D gene: NA

CDR3 DNA: TGTGCCAGCACCGAGGGGTCATCCTACAATGAGCAGTTCTTC
CDR3 protein: CASTEGSSYNEQFF
J gene: TRBJ2-1
clone size: NA
V gene: TRBV2
D gene: NA

CDR3 DNA: TGTGCCAGCAGCTTCAGGGGAGGAGAAAAACTGTTTTTT
CDR3 protein: CASSFRGGEKLFF
J gene: TRBJ1-4
clone size: once
V gene: TRBV6-6
D gene: NA

CDR3 DNA: TGTGCCAGCAGTTTCGGACTGAGCTCTGGAAACACCATATATTTT
CDR3 protein: CASSFGLSSGNTIYF
J gene: TRBJ1-3
clone size: NA
V gene: TRBV7-9
D gene: NA

CDR3 DNA: TGTGCCAGCTCCCCGAACGTGGGGCCCTACAATGAGCAGTTCTTC
CDR3 protein: CASSPNVGPYNEQFF
J gene: TRBJ2-1
clone size: NA
V gene: TRBV18
D gene: NA

CDR3 DNA: TGTGCCAGCAGAGGACAGGGGAATCAGCCCCAGCATTTT
CDR3 protein: CASRGQGNQPQHF
J gene: TRBJ1-5
clone size: NA
V gene: TRBV28
D gene: TRBD1

CDR3 DNA: TGTGCTAGTGGTTTGAGGGAGACCCAGTACTTC
CDR3 protein: CASGLRETQYF
J gene: TRBJ2-5
clone size: NA
V gene: TRBV12-5
D gene: NA

CDR3 DNA: TGCAGCGTTGATCCCGGGACTAGCGGGAGATACCTCCCGCAGTATTTT
CDR3 protein: CSVDPGTSGRYLPQYF
J gene: TRBJ2-3
clone size: NA
V gene: TRBV29-1
D gene: TRBD2

CDR3 DNA: TGTGCCAGCAGCCTGCGGCCCAGTGAAGCTTTCTTT
CDR3 protein: CASSLRPSEAFF
J gene: TRBJ1-1
clone size: NA
V gene: TRBV7-9
D gene: NA

CDR3 DNA: TGTGCCAGCAGCTCTCCGGGAGGGAGGGCCCTAAATGAGCAGTTCTTC
CDR3 protein: CASSSPGGRALNEQFF
J gene: TRBJ2-1
clone size: NA
V gene: TRBV5-6
D gene: TRBD2

CDR3 DNA: TGTGCCAGTAGTATAGTGGACAGGGCGAACACTGAAGCTTTCTTT
CDR3 protein: CASSIVDRANTEAFF
J gene: TRBJ1-1
clone size: NA
V gene: TRBV19
D gene: TRBD1

CDR3 DNA: TGCGCCAGCAGCTTGGTGACTAGCGGGCGCACAGATACGCAGTATTTT
CDR3 protein: CASSLVTSGRTDTQYF
J gene: TRBJ2-3
clone size: NA
V gene: TRBV5-1
D gene: TRBD2

CDR3 DNA: TGTGCCAGCAGCTTAGTTTCTGGGTTGGACGGGGAGCTGTTTTTT
CDR3 protein: CASSLVSGLDGELFF
J gene: TRBJ2-2
clone size: NA
V gene: TRBV11-3
D gene: NA

CDR3 DNA: TGTGCCAGCAGCTTAGCCGGGCCGGTCCCTGGAAACACCATATATTTT
CDR3 protein: CASSLAGPVPGNTIYF
J gene: TRBJ1-3
clone size: NA
V gene: TRBV5-4
D gene: NA

CDR3 DNA: TGTGCCAGCAGCTTGGCTTCGGACAGAACGAACACCGGGGAGCTGTTTTTT
CDR3 protein: CASSLASDRTNTGELFF
J gene: TRBJ2-2
clone size: NA
V gene: TRBV5-8
D gene: NA

CDR3 DNA: TGCGCCAGCAGCTGGACAGGGATGAGCACAGATACGCAGTATTTT
CDR3 protein: CASSWTGMSTDTQYF
J gene: TRBJ2-3
clone size: NA
V gene: TRBV5-1
D gene: TRBD1

CDR3 DNA: TGTGCCAGCTCACCGATGACCCAAGAGACCCAGTACTTC
CDR3 protein: CASSPMTQETQYF
J gene: TRBJ2-5
clone size: NA
V gene: TRBV18
D gene: NA

CDR3 DNA: TGTGCCAGCAGTTACGGAACAACGTCTAATTCACCCCTCCACTTT
CDR3 protein: CASSYGTTSNSPLHF
J gene: TRBJ1-6
clone size: once
V gene: TRBV6-5
D gene: NA

CDR3 DNA: TGTGCCAGCAGCGGGGAGGCACACATGAGAGAGACCCAGTACTTC
CDR3 protein: CASSGEAHMRETQYF
J gene: TRBJ2-5
clone size: NA
V gene: TRBV11-2
D gene: NA

CDR3 DNA: TGTGCCATCAGTGAGTCGGGGACAGGGGTCCTCGGGACCCAGTACTTC
CDR3 protein: CAISESGTGVLGTQYF
J gene: TRBJ2-5
clone size: NA
V gene: TRBV10-3
D gene: TRBD1

CDR3 DNA: TGCGCCAGCAGCCAAGATCTCGGGATGGTCGGAGCAACTAATGAAAAACTGTTTTTT
CDR3 protein: CASSQDLGMVGATNEKLFF
J gene: TRBJ1-4
clone size: NA
V gene: TRBV4-1
D gene: NA

CDR3 DNA: TGTGCCAGCAGCTCCCGGACAGGGGTTACCCAAGAGACCCAGTACTTC
CDR3 protein: CASSSRTGVTQETQYF
J gene: TRBJ2-5
clone size: once
V gene: TRBV7-9
D gene: TRBD1

CDR3 DNA: TGTGCCAGCAGCTTAGCCGGGACAGCCTATGGCTACACCTTC
CDR3 protein: CASSLAGTAYGYTF
J gene: TRBJ1-2
clone size: NA
V gene: TRBV7-2
D gene: TRBD1

CDR3 DNA: TGTGCCAGCAGCGTAGATGAGGGAGAGACCCAGTACTTC
CDR3 protein: CASSVDEGETQYF
J gene: TRBJ2-5
clone size: NA
V gene: TRBV9
D gene: NA

CDR3 DNA: TGTGCCAGCAGCGTAGGAGTGACTATACCCACCACAGATACGCAGTATTTT
CDR3 protein: CASSVGVTIPTTDTQYF
J gene: TRBJ2-3
clone size: NA
V gene: TRBV9
D gene: NA

CDR3 DNA: TGCGCCAGCACCCTTGATCGGCTTGAAGCTTTCTTT
CDR3 protein: CASTLDRLEAFF
J gene: TRBJ1-1
clone size: NA
V gene: TRBV5-1
D gene: NA

CDR3 DNA: TGTGCCAGCAGTTTATCCCAGGGCATGCGCAATCAGCCCCAGCATTTT
CDR3 protein: CASSLSQGMRNQPQHF
J gene: TRBJ1-5
clone size: NA
V gene: TRBV27
D gene: NA

CDR3 DNA: TGTGCCAGCAGTTTAACACAAATTTCCTATGGCTACACCTTC
CDR3 protein: CASSLTQISYGYTF
J gene: TRBJ1-2
clone size: NA
V gene: TRBV28
D gene: NA

CDR3 DNA: TGCGCCAGCAGAGATTACCTTAGCGGGAGCTCCTACAATGAGCAGTTCTTC
CDR3 protein: CASRDYLSGSSYNEQFF
J gene: TRBJ2-1
clone size: NA
V gene: TRBV10-2
D gene: TRBD2

CDR3 DNA: TGCGCCAGCAGCTTAGGGCTCCGGGAGACCCAGTACTTC
CDR3 protein: CASSLGLRETQYF
J gene: TRBJ2-5
clone size: NA
V gene: TRBV5-1
D gene: NA

CDR3 DNA: TGTGCCTGGAGGACGGACAGTCTAATTGCTGAAGCTTTCTTT
CDR3 protein: CAWRTDSLIAEAFF
J gene: TRBJ1-1
clone size: NA
V gene: TRBV30
D gene: NA

CDR3 DNA: TGCGCCAGCAGTTCCGACCCGAGTAGCACAGATACGCAGTATTTT
CDR3 protein: CASSSDPSSTDTQYF
J gene: TRBJ2-3
clone size: NA
V gene: TRBV5-1
D gene: NA

CDR3 DNA: TGTGCCAGTAGTCCGCTACAGGGGGGCACTGAAGCTTTCTTT
CDR3 protein: CASSPLQGGTEAFF
J gene: TRBJ1-1
clone size: NA
V gene: TRBV19
D gene: TRBD1

CDR3 DNA: TGTGCCAGCACCACAGGACTAGCGGGAGTCACTGAGCAGTTCTTC
CDR3 protein: CASTTGLAGVTEQFF
J gene: TRBJ2-1
clone size: NA
V gene: TRBV6-1
D gene: TRBD2

CDR3 DNA: TGTGCCAGCAGTTTATTGATTGGCAGGGGAAATCATGAGCAGTTCTTC
CDR3 protein: CASSLLIGRGNHEQFF
J gene: TRBJ2-1
clone size: NA
V gene: TRBV27
D gene: NA

CDR3 DNA: TGTGCCAGCAGCTTACCCAGCTTCGAAGAGACCCAGTACTTC
CDR3 protein: CASSLPSFEETQYF
J gene: TRBJ2-5
clone size: NA
V gene: TRBV7-2
D gene: NA

CDR3 DNA: TGTGCCAGCAGCCCGGGGGTGAACACCGGGGAGCTGTTTTTT
CDR3 protein: CASSPGVNTGELFF
J gene: TRBJ2-2
clone size: NA
V gene: TRBV11-2
D gene: NA

CDR3 DNA: TGTGCCAGCAGTGAAGCGGTCTTTGCGGGCGCCTACGAGCAGTACTTC
CDR3 protein: CASSEAVFAGAYEQYF
J gene: TRBJ2-7
clone size: NA
V gene: TRBV6-1
D gene: NA

CDR3 DNA: TGTGCCAGCAGCTTGCTAAGGTTGAATAGGAATGAGCAGTTCTTC
CDR3 protein: CASSLLRLNRNEQFF
J gene: TRBJ2-1
clone size: NA
V gene: TRBV11-2
D gene: NA